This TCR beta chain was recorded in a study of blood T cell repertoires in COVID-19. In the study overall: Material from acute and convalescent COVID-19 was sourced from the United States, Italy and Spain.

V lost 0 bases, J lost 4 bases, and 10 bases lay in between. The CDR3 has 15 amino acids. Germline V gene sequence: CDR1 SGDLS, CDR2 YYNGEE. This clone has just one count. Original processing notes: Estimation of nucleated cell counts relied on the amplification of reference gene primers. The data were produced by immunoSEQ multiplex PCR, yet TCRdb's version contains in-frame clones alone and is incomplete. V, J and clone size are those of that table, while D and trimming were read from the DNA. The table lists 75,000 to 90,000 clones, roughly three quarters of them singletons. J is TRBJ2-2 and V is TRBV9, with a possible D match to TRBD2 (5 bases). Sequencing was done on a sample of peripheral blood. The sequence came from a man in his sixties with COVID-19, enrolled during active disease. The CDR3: CASSVGGSGTGELFF. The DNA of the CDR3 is TGTGCCAGCAGCGTAGGAGGGTCGGGCACCGGGGAGCTGTTTTTT. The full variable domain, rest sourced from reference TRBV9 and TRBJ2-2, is DSGVTQTPKHLITATGQRVTLRCSPRSGDLSVYWYQQSLDQGLQFLIQYYNGEERAKGNILERFSAQQFPDLHSELNLSSLELGDSALYFCASSVGGSGTGELFFGEGSRLTVL.